This T cell receptor beta chain was captured in a study of cytotoxic CD8 clonotypes in ibrutinib-treated CLL (dated by TCRdb to about 2021). Looking at the study overall: In this cohort, around 15 patients were treatment-naive and more than 9 were relapsed/refractory, while 17 to 18 had unmutated IGHV. Cryopreserved peripheral blood mononuclear cells were obtained before treatment, at response, and at either sustained remission or disease progression. All remission and progressive disease samples were collected while patients were still receiving ibrutinib. The response samples were drawn at a median of 12 months into treatment, with a range of about 6 to 36 months. Responses were partial in 24 patients and complete in 2; after median about 70 months follow-up, roughly 15 stayed in remission and approximately twelve progressed. Of the 90 or so participants in the trial, approximately 26 had longitudinal samples available. An average of 255,043 productive templates and around 100,000 productive rearrangements was obtained per sample.

On the study overall, not on this receptor specifically: Public clonotypes were found to be uncommon and were observed to contract or remain stable during treatment; the increase in clonality was shown to reflect expansion of private clonotypes at ibrutinib response. An increase in clonality was observed at ibrutinib response, with clonality remaining stable during sustained remission and falling back toward baseline at progression. Lymph node repertoires were not examined, and the timing of sampling was not matched between patients in sustained remission and those whose disease progressed. Baseline clonality exceeded that of age-matched healthy donors and correlated strongly with circulating CD8+ T-cell counts.

Taken from the germline V gene, the CDR1 and CDR2 loops are SGHTA and FQGTGA. Taken from cysteine to phenylalanine, the CDR3 has 17 residues. The retained sequence is limited to the CDR3, 51 bases, with the frame set at the first base. Deletion took 4 bases off V and 0 bases off J, with a span of 16 bases between the germline ends. Each clonotype received, on average, 10x coverage in deep resolution sequencing performed on a MiSeq, where the target depth lay between 1 in 1 million and 1 in 200,000 T cells. TCR beta libraries were generated with the immunoSEQ hsTCRB Kit. Under the source paper's analysis protocol: The data were analyzed with ImmunoSEQ Analyzer and ImmunoSEQ Data Assistant, and V, D and J gene assignments followed IMGT definitions. Clonality, which ranges from 0 to 1, was calculated as one minus the normalized Shannon entropy of productive rearrangement frequencies. Only overrepresented clonotypes making up at least 0.05% of each patient's repertoire were included in the public clonotype analysis. Repertoires from approximately 12 age-matched healthy donors in immuneACCESS were used as clonality controls. TCRdb re-hosts the immuneACCESS table, in-frame sequences only. Its copies lack some clones; in the studies checked, an unresolved V gene accounts for under half of them, and the cause for the rest is not known. That table supplies the V and J calls and clone size; D and trimming were determined from the DNA. The sample contains about 70,000 clones, about nine tenths of them found a single time. Clones ranked in the top ten supply approximately 3% of the sample.

Points on this clone: The antigen it recognizes is unknown. No base quality information exists; no much larger clone differs at one position.

Explained via the paper, the time point label denotes: about a year on ibrutinib. For TCR beta library preparation, about 2 micrograms of genomic DNA was extracted from cryopreserved PBMCs. Longitudinal blood samples from CLL patients on ibrutinib monotherapy were analyzed using high-throughput TCR beta sequencing. The patients took part in an open-label, single-center phase 2 trial of ibrutinib monotherapy. The material sequenced was PBMCs, taken after 12 months of ibrutinib treatment. The chain links TRBV7-3 with TRBJ2-1; TRBD2 could be the D gene, as 5 bases match. This clonotype originated in a human donor with chronic lymphocytic leukemia. The CDR3 region has the sequence CASSSLGLRDSYNEQFF. The DNA reads as follows: TGTGCCAGCAGCTCATTAGGACTGAGAGACTCCTACAATGAGCAGTTCTTC.